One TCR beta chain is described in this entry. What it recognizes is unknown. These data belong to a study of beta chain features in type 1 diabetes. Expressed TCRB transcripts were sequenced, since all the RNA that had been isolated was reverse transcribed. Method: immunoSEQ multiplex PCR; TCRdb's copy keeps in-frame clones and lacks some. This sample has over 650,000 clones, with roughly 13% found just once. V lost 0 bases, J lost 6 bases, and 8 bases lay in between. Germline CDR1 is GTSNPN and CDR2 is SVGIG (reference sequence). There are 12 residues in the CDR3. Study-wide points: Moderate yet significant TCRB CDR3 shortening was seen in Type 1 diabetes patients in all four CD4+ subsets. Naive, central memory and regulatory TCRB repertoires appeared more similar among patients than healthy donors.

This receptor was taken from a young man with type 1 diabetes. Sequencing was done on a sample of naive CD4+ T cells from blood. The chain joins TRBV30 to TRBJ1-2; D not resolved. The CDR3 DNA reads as TGTGCCTGGAGTGTCAACCACCATGGCTACACCTTC. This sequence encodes CAWSVNHHGYTF.